This TCR beta chain was sequenced for a study of blood T cells in healthy people across ages. The CDR3 is 13 residues long. Between the trimmed V and J ends, which lost 7 bases and 3 bases, there was a span of 10 bases. Germline CDR1 reads LNHNV; CDR2 reads YYDKDF (reference sequence). The use of a sample-barcoded 5' primer and a J-beta primer mix characterized a second PCR of about 6 to 12 cycles. TCRdb re-called the 5' RACE reads with MiXCR, one entry per CDR3 protein. The sample has about 970,000 distinct CDR3 sequences, 51% seen once. The clonotype was recovered from a woman aged 55-75 years in good health. The specimen sequenced was blood. The genes are TRBV15 and TRBJ2-4; D might be TRBD2 (6 bases). CDR3 sequence reads: CATTADYKNIQYF. CDR3 in DNA: TGTGCCACCACCGCGGACTACAAAAACATTCAGTACTTC.